This T cell receptor (beta chain) was obtained from a study of blood T cell repertoires in COVID-19. CDR1 and CDR2 from the germline V gene are SGHTS and YDEGEE. The CDR3 loop spans 16 amino acids. Unmatched junction bases numbered 7, after V lost 0 bases and J lost 7 bases. Some clones are missing from TCRdb's copy, which holds only in-frame ones; the method was immunoSEQ multiplex PCR. In the table there are 100,000 to 150,000 clones, roughly 84% of which are singletons. This clonotype originated in a man in his 60s with acute or convalescent COVID-19. The material sequenced was peripheral blood. The chain links TRBV5-8 to TRBJ2-2; 9 bases agree with TRBD2. The CDR3 loop reads CASSLDLAGASGELFF. CDR3 DNA: TGTGCCAGCAGCTTGGATTTAGCGGGAGCAAGCGGGGAGCTGTTTTTT. Using reference TRBV5-8 and TRBJ2-2 for the parts outside the CDR3, the full variable domain is EAGVTQSPTHLIKTRGQQATLRCSPISGHTSVYWYQQALGLGLQFLLWYDEGEERNRGNFPPRFSGRQFPNYSSELNVNALELEDSALYLCASSLDLAGASGELFFGEGSRLTVL.